This section outlines one T cell receptor beta chain sequence together with its context. Its specificity is not known. This sample is part of a study of T cell repertoires in cytomegalovirus infection. Across the study: Both CMV infection and a matching HLA type were indicated by public TCR beta signatures.

Notes on the study in general: CMV carriers having the relevant HLA were flagged by cumulative public TCR beta family frequency. HLA-C-restricted CMV clonotypes gave the most frequent clonotype in two of eight donors.

The V end lost 0 bases, the J end lost 2 bases, and 7 bases lay between the germline ends. Germline V gene lookup returns CDR1 SGHRS and CDR2 YFSETQ. The CDR3 extends over 14 amino acids. TCRdb used MiXCR to reprocess the reads, holding one entry per CDR3 protein. The sample lists tens of thousands of distinct CDR3 sequences, 24% occurring once. The chain has TRBV5-1 and TRBJ2-3; D remains ambiguous. Here the sequenced sample was CD8+ T cells from cultured PBMCs, taken from culture after CMV antigen stimulation. The source is a human donor in good health (CMV status not recorded). Some clones in this sample may be carry-over from other donors' samples. This CDR3 reads CASSLVDSTDTQYF. The CDR3 nucleotides read TGCGCCAGCAGCTTGGTGGATTCCACAGATACGCAGTATTTT.